Sequencing of this TCR beta chain was carried out in a study of cytomegalovirus exposure and HLA in healthy donors. V shed 3 bases and J 6 bases; nucleotides not matched to a gene: 8. The CDR3 is 17 amino acids. Germline lookup yields CDR1 MGHRA and CDR2 YSYEKL. PCR primers comprised 60 Vbeta and 13 Jbeta primers. The assay was immunoSEQ multiplex PCR, and TCRdb's table has in-frame clones only and misses some. Among 140,000 to 150,000 clones listed, approximately 88% were seen once. What was sequenced was PBMCs. The V call is TRBV4-1, the J call TRBJ2-3; the match to TRBD2 covers 14 bases. The sequence came from a woman between 40 and 55 years old in good health and CMV-seronegative. CDR3 sequence: CASSQAGTSGSTDTQYF. The CDR3 coding sequence is TGCGCCAGCAGCCAGGCCGGGACTAGCGGGAGTACCGATACGCAGTATTTT.